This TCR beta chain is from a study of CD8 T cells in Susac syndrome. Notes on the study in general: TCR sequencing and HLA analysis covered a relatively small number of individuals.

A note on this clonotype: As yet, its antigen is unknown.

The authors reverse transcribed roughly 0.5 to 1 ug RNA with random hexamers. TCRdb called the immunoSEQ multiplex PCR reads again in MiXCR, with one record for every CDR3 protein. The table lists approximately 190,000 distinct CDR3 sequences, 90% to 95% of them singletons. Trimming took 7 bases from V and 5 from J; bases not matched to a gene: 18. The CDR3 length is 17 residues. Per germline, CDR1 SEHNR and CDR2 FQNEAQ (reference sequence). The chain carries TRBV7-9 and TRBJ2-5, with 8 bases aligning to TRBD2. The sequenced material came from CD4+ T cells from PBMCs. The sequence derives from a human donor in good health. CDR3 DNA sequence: TGTGCCAGCACTAAAGGCGGCCCACTAGCGGCCCGCGAGACCCAGTACTTC. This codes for CASTKGGPLAARETQYF.